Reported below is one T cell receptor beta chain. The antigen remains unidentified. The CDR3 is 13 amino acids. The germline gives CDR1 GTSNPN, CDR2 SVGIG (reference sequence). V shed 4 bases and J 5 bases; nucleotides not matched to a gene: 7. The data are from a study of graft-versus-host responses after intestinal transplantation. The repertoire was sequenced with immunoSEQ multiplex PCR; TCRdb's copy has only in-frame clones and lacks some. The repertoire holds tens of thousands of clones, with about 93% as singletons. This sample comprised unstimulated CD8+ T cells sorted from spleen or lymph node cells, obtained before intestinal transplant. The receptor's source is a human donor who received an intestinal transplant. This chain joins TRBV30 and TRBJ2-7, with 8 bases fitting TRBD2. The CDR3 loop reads CAWTSGLGDEQYF. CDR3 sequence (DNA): TGTGCCTGGACCTCGGGACTAGGGGACGAGCAGTACTTC.